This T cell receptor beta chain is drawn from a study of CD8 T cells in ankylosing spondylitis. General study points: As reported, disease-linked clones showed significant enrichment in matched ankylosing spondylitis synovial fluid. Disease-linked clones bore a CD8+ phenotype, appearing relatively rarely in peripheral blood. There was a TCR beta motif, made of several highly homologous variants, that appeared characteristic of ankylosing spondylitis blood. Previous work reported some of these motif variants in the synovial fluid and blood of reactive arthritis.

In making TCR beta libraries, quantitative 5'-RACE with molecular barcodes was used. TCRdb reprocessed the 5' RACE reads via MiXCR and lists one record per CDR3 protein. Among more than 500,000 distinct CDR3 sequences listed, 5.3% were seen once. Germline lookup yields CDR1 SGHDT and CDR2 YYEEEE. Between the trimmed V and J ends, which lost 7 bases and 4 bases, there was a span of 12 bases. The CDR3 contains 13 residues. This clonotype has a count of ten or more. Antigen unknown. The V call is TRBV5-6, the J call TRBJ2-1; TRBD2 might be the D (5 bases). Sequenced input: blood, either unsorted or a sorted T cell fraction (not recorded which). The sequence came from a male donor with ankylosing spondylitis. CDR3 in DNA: TGTGCCAGCTCCTTTTGGGAGTACAATGAGCAGTTCTTC. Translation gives CASSFWEYNEQFF. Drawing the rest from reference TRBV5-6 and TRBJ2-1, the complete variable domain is DAGVTQSPTHLIKTRGQQVTLRCSPKSGHDTVSWYQQALGQGPQFIFQYYEEEERQRGNFPDRFSGHQFPNYSSELNVNALLLGDSALYLCASSFWEYNEQFFGPGTRLTVL.